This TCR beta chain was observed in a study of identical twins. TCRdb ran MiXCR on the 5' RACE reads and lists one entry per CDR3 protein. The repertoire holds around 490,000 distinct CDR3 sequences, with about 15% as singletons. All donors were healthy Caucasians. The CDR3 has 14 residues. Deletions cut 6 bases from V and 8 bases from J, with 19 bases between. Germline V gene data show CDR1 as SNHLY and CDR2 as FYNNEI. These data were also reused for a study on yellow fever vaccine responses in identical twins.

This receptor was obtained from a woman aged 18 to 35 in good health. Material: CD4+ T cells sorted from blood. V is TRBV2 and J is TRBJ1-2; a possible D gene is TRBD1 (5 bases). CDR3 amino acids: CASSGLGPLGGYTF. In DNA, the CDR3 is TGTGCCAGCAGCGGGCTGGGACCCCTGGGCGGCTACACCTTC. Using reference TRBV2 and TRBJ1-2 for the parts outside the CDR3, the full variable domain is EPEVTQTPSHQVTQMGQEVILRCVPISNHLYFYWYRQILGQKVEFLVSFYNNEISEKSEIFDDQFSVERPDGSNFTLKIRSTKLEDSAMYFCASSGLGPLGGYTFGSGTRLTVV.